Listed below are T cell receptor beta chains from one sample, sequenced in a study of graft-versus-host responses after intestinal transplantation. No antigen is known for these receptors. Using immunoSEQ multiplex PCR, the repertoire was profiled, and TCRdb retains in-frame clones only, with some absent. Here the sample spans roughly 100,000 clones, about 90% being singletons. The source was unstimulated CD4+ T cells sorted from spleen or lymph node cells, collected before intestinal transplant. These receptors originate from a human donor who received an intestinal transplant. Each CDR3 is given with its conserved first and last residue. The D gene is left open where the match is weak. A clone size is listed for some rows: how often the clone was seen (once, few, many), or a class if it is expanded.

cdr3_aa: CASSLARRGLVQYQETQYF
cdr3_nt: TGTGCCAGCAGCTTGGCCAGGAGGGGGCTAGTCCAGTACCAAGAGACCCAGTACTTC
clone_size: .
j_call: TRBJ2-5
v_call: TRBV5-5
d_call: .

cdr3_aa: CASSLARDTANIQYF
cdr3_nt: TGTGCCAGCAGTTTAGCCCGGGACACGGCCAACATTCAGTACTTC
clone_size: once
j_call: TRBJ2-4
v_call: TRBV27
d_call: .

cdr3_aa: CASRDRAPRAEQYF
cdr3_nt: TGTGCCAGCAGAGACAGGGCCCCAAGGGCCGAGCAGTACTTC
clone_size: .
j_call: TRBJ2-7
v_call: TRBV27
d_call: TRBD1

cdr3_aa: CASSERRNTYNEQFF
cdr3_nt: TGTGCCAGCAGTGAACGGAGAAATACCTACAATGAGCAGTTCTTC
clone_size: .
j_call: TRBJ2-1
v_call: TRBV2
d_call: .

cdr3_aa: CSVVDGASYEQYF
cdr3_nt: TGCAGCGTTGTTGATGGGGCCTCCTACGAGCAGTACTTC
clone_size: .
j_call: TRBJ2-7
v_call: TRBV29-1
d_call: .

cdr3_aa: CASSPLRGPGNTIYF
cdr3_nt: TGTGCCAGTAGTCCCCTCAGGGGGCCTGGAAACACCATATATTTT
clone_size: .
j_call: TRBJ1-3
v_call: TRBV19
d_call: TRBD1

cdr3_aa: CASSPPDRGLAKNIQYF
cdr3_nt: TGTGCCAGCAGCCCACCGGACAGGGGGCTAGCCAAAAACATTCAGTACTTC
clone_size: once
j_call: TRBJ2-4
v_call: TRBV9
d_call: TRBD1

cdr3_aa: CASSLATTGARDEQYF
cdr3_nt: TGTGCCAGCAGCTTAGCCACTACAGGGGCTCGCGACGAGCAGTACTTC
clone_size: few
j_call: TRBJ2-7
v_call: TRBV7-6
d_call: TRBD1

cdr3_aa: CAISERGGRARELFF
cdr3_nt: TGTGCCATCAGTGAGAGGGGCGGGAGGGCCCGGGAGCTGTTTTTT
clone_size: .
j_call: TRBJ2-2
v_call: TRBV10-3
d_call: TRBD2

cdr3_aa: CASSYDRAQETQYF
cdr3_nt: TGTGCCAGCAGCTACGACAGGGCTCAAGAGACCCAGTACTTC
clone_size: .
j_call: TRBJ2-5
v_call: TRBV27
d_call: TRBD1

cdr3_aa: CASSMKVGGTQYF
cdr3_nt: TGTGCCAGTAGTATGAAGGTTGGGGGGACCCAGTACTTC
clone_size: .
j_call: TRBJ2-5
v_call: TRBV19
d_call: .

cdr3_aa: CASVGSTDTQYF
cdr3_nt: TGTGCCAGCGTGGGGAGCACAGATACGCAGTATTTT
clone_size: .
j_call: TRBJ2-3
v_call: TRBV6-1
d_call: .

cdr3_aa: CASRELAVGSYEQYF
cdr3_nt: TGTGCCAGCAGGGAGCTAGCCGTCGGCTCCTACGAGCAGTACTTC
clone_size: once
j_call: TRBJ2-7
v_call: TRBV6-5
d_call: .

cdr3_aa: CASRGGAANTGELFF
cdr3_nt: TGTGCCAGTAGGGGAGGGGCCGCGAACACCGGGGAGCTGTTTTTT
clone_size: few
j_call: TRBJ2-2
v_call: TRBV19
d_call: TRBD2

cdr3_aa: CASSPTGTNEKLFF
cdr3_nt: TGTGCCAGCTCACCGACAGGGACTAATGAAAAACTGTTTTTT
clone_size: .
j_call: TRBJ1-4
v_call: TRBV18
d_call: TRBD1

cdr3_aa: CASRSGTGNYGYTF
cdr3_nt: TGTGCCAGCAGGTCCGGGACTGGGAACTATGGCTACACCTTC
clone_size: .
j_call: TRBJ1-2
v_call: TRBV2
d_call: .

cdr3_aa: CASSLEETHANTEAFF
cdr3_nt: TGCGCCAGCAGCTTGGAGGAGACACACGCCAACACTGAAGCTTTCTTT
clone_size: .
j_call: TRBJ1-1
v_call: TRBV5-1
d_call: .

cdr3_aa: CASSLGTSGAYQETQYF
cdr3_nt: TGTGCCAGCAGCTTGGGGACTAGCGGAGCCTACCAAGAGACCCAGTACTTC
clone_size: .
j_call: TRBJ2-5
v_call: TRBV5-4
d_call: TRBD2

cdr3_aa: CASRFSGGANEQFF
cdr3_nt: TGTGCCAGCAGGTTTAGCGGGGGGGCGAATGAGCAGTTCTTC
clone_size: .
j_call: TRBJ2-1
v_call: TRBV7-9
d_call: TRBD2

cdr3_aa: CASSLPSSRDTQYF
cdr3_nt: TGTGCCAGCTCACTCCCGTCTAGCAGGGATACGCAGTATTTT
clone_size: .
j_call: TRBJ2-3
v_call: TRBV18
d_call: .

cdr3_aa: CASGLQRRDSGNTIYF
cdr3_nt: TGTGCTAGTGGTTTACAAAGAAGAGACTCTGGAAACACCATATATTTT
clone_size: .
j_call: TRBJ1-3
v_call: TRBV12-5
d_call: .

cdr3_aa: CASGFAGLGTDTQYF
cdr3_nt: TGTGCTAGTGGTTTCGCGGGTCTAGGCACAGATACGCAGTATTTT
clone_size: .
j_call: TRBJ2-3
v_call: TRBV12-5
d_call: .

cdr3_aa: CASTRGDGYTF
cdr3_nt: TGTGCCAGCACCCGAGGTGATGGCTACACCTTC
clone_size: .
j_call: TRBJ1-2
v_call: TRBV2
d_call: .

cdr3_aa: CASSLELARGETQYF
cdr3_nt: TGTGCCAGCAGCTTGGAACTGGCCCGTGGAGAGACCCAGTACTTC
clone_size: .
j_call: TRBJ2-5
v_call: TRBV5-5
d_call: .

cdr3_aa: CASSAGHGNTIYF
cdr3_nt: TGCGCCAGCAGCGCAGGACACGGAAACACCATATATTTT
clone_size: .
j_call: TRBJ1-3
v_call: TRBV5-1
d_call: .

cdr3_aa: CASSPGLGETQHF
cdr3_nt: TGTGCCAGCAGCCCCGGACTAGGGGAGACCCAGCACTTC
clone_size: .
j_call: TRBJ2-5
v_call: TRBV7-3
d_call: TRBD2

cdr3_aa: CASSQGGNSLGELFF
cdr3_nt: TGTGCCAGCAGCCAAGGGGGTAACAGCCTCGGGGAGCTGTTTTTT
clone_size: .
j_call: TRBJ2-2
v_call: TRBV14
d_call: .

cdr3_aa: CSASQGYEQYF
cdr3_nt: TGCAGTGCCTCTCAGGGTTACGAGCAGTACTTC
clone_size: .
j_call: TRBJ2-7
v_call: TRBV20-1
d_call: .

cdr3_aa: CASSGRTGKNTGELFF
cdr3_nt: TGCGCCAGCAGTGGAAGGACAGGAAAGAACACCGGGGAGCTGTTTTTT
clone_size: few
j_call: TRBJ2-2
v_call: TRBV10-1
d_call: TRBD1

cdr3_aa: CASSLWNYEQYF
cdr3_nt: TGTGCCAGCAGCTTATGGAACTACGAGCAGTACTTC
clone_size: .
j_call: TRBJ2-7
v_call: TRBV11-1
d_call: .

cdr3_aa: CATSRGPGTEYGYTF
cdr3_nt: TGTGCCACCAGCAGAGGCCCCGGGACGGAGTATGGCTACACCTTC
clone_size: .
j_call: TRBJ1-2
v_call: TRBV15
d_call: .

cdr3_aa: CASSIQPDNQPQHF
cdr3_nt: TGTGCCAGCAGCATTCAGCCCGACAATCAGCCCCAGCATTTT
clone_size: .
j_call: TRBJ1-5
v_call: TRBV7-2
d_call: .

cdr3_aa: CASSPVSTGAYEQYF
cdr3_nt: TGTGCCAGCTCACCTGTTTCCACAGGAGCCTACGAGCAGTACTTC
clone_size: once
j_call: TRBJ2-7
v_call: TRBV18
d_call: .

cdr3_aa: CASSFGTVTDTQYF
cdr3_nt: TGTGCCAGCAGCTTTGGTACGGTTACAGATACGCAGTATTTT
clone_size: once
j_call: TRBJ2-3
v_call: TRBV11-3
d_call: .

cdr3_aa: CASSKLAGGPLNTQYF
cdr3_nt: TGTGCCAGCAGTAAACTAGCGGGAGGGCCGTTAAATACGCAGTATTTT
clone_size: .
j_call: TRBJ2-3
v_call: TRBV28
d_call: TRBD2

cdr3_aa: CASRMGSGGNTDTQYF
cdr3_nt: TGTGCCAGTAGGATGGGTAGCGGGGGGAACACAGATACGCAGTATTTT
clone_size: .
j_call: TRBJ2-3
v_call: TRBV19
d_call: TRBD2

cdr3_aa: CASSPRQGTYEQYF
cdr3_nt: TGTGCCAGCTCACCACGGCAGGGGACCTACGAGCAGTACTTC
clone_size: .
j_call: TRBJ2-7
v_call: TRBV18
d_call: .

cdr3_aa: CASSPGQGNQPQHF
cdr3_nt: TGTGCCAGCAGCCCGGGACAGGGGAATCAGCCCCAGCATTTT
clone_size: .
j_call: TRBJ1-5
v_call: TRBV2
d_call: TRBD1

cdr3_aa: CASRGQGGELFF
cdr3_nt: TGTGCCAGCAGGGGACAGGGCGGGGAGCTGTTTTTT
clone_size: .
j_call: TRBJ2-2
v_call: TRBV2
d_call: TRBD1

cdr3_aa: CASRETGNEKLFF
cdr3_nt: TGTGCCAGCAGGGAGACAGGGAATGAAAAACTGTTTTTT
clone_size: .
j_call: TRBJ1-4
v_call: TRBV6-1
d_call: TRBD1